These 29 T cell receptor beta chains were all obtained from the same sample, sequenced in a study of T cells in Graves' hyperthyroidism and ophthalmopathy. There were TCR beta CDR3 regions amplified from RNA transcripts. The TCR CDR3 was amplified in a first-round RT-PCR using the HTBI primer set. TCRdb analysed the multiplex PCR reads with MiXCR anew, one entry per CDR3 protein. The profile covers about 400,000 distinct CDR3 sequences, with about 15% appearing a single time and 25% to 35% taken by the ten largest. Sample: blood. These receptors all come from a woman under 30 with Graves' hyperthyroidism that later progressed to Graves' ophthalmopathy.

This clonotype has just a few counts. This chain joins TRBV19 and TRBJ2-5; 9 bases fit TRBD1. There are 15 residues in the CDR3. With V trimmed by 3 bases and J by 2 bases, 4 bases remained unmatched. Germline V lookup: CDR1 LNHDA, CDR2 SQIVND (reference sequence). The DNA of the CDR3 is TGTGCCAGTAGTATCGGGACAGGGAATCAAGAGACCCAGTACTTC. Protein: CASSIGTGNQETQYF.

This clonotype appeared many times. The rearrangement links TRBV9 to TRBJ2-2; D remains ambiguous. CDR1 SGDLS and CDR2 YYNGEE come from the germline V gene. The CDR3 is 12 residues long. Trimming shortened V by 4 bases and J by 6 bases, and 7 bases separated the two germline ends. The CDR3 sequence: CASSTSAGELFF. The CDR3 DNA reads as TGTGCCAGCAGCACCTCAGCCGGGGAGCTGTTTTTT.

The chain joins TRBV10-2 to TRBJ2-7, with D possibly matching TRBD2 (5 bases). V was shortened by 8 bases and J by 2 bases, with 13 bases between the two germline ends. The CDR3 is made up of 13 amino acids. The V gene's germline CDR1 is WSHSY and CDR2 SAAADI. CDR3 coding DNA: TGCGCCAGCGAGTTGCCGGGAACCTACGAGCAGTACTTC. Amino acids: CASELPGTYEQYF.

The rearrangement uses TRBV5-5 and TRBJ2-1; 10 bases are a match to TRBD2. Trimming cost V 5 bases and J 6 bases; bases outside gene matches: 5. The CDR3 length is 14 residues. Germline loops: CDR1 SGHKS, CDR2 YYEKEE (reference sequence). In nucleotides, the CDR3 is TGTGCCAGCAGTTGGACTAGCGGCTGCAATGAGCAGTTCTTC. This sequence encodes CASSWTSGCNEQFF. Full variable domain (outside the CDR3, taken from reference TRBV5-5 and TRBJ2-1): DAGVTQSPTHLIKTRGQQVTLRCSPISGHKSVSWYQQVLGQGPQFIFQYYEKEERGRGNFPDRFSARQFPNYSSELNVNALLLGDSALYLCASSWTSGCNEQFFGPGTRLTVL.

This clonotype was counted at least ten times. The V call is TRBV6-1, the J call TRBJ1-1, with D tentatively TRBD1 (6 bases). CDR3 length: 15 residues. CDR1 and CDR2 (germline): MNHNS, SASEGT. Trimming stripped 9 bases from V and 3 bases from J, with 20 bases between. Here the CDR3 DNA reads TGTGCCAGTGCTCGCGGGGGGCGCACGGACACTGAAGCTTTCTTT. This gives the protein CASARGGRTDTEAFF.

This clonotype was seen many times. This chain joins TRBV6-1 and TRBJ2-3; a possible D gene is TRBD1 (6 bases). The V end was cut by 7 bases, the J end by 1 base, with 9 bases between. CDR1 and CDR2 from the germline V gene are MNHNS and SASEGT. The CDR3 totals 13 residues. In nucleotides, the CDR3 is TGTGCCAGCAAAAACAGGGGCACAGATACGCAGTATTTT. Translating it yields CASKNRGTDTQYF.

This chain connects TRBV29-1 to TRBJ1-3; tentatively, D is TRBD1 (5 bases). CDR1 is SQVTM, CDR2 ANQGSEA, per germline. The V end was cut by 2 bases, the J end by 2 bases, with 16 bases between. The CDR3 has 16 residues. The CDR3 is CSVEKTPGTTGNTIYF. CDR3 nucleotide sequence: TGCAGCGTTGAAAAAACACCCGGGACCACTGGAAACACCATATATTTT. The full variable domain, rest sourced from reference TRBV29-1 and TRBJ1-3, is SAVISQKPSRDICQRGTSLTIQCQVDSQVTMMFWYRQQPGQSLTLIATANQGSEATYESGFVIDKFPISRPNLTFSTLTVSNMSPEDSSIYLCSVEKTPGTTGNTIYFGEGSWLTVV.

This clonotype was observed a handful of times. The V and J genes are TRBV4-3 and TRBJ2-1; 14 bases align to TRBD2. The J segment lost 8 bases and the V segment lost 3 bases, leaving 6 bases of the junction unmatched. Germline loops: CDR1 LGHNA, CDR2 YSLEER. The CDR3 loop spans 16 amino acids. The CDR3 DNA sequence: TGCGCCAGCAGCCAGGAGGGACTAGCGGGAGTTTATGAGCAGTTCTTC. It is translated as CASSQEGLAGVYEQFF.

This clonotype was picked up many times. The chain recombines TRBV7-2 with TRBJ1-2; D not resolved. CDR1 SGHTA and CDR2 FQGNSA come from the germline V gene. This CDR3 has 14 amino acids. The ends were cut back, 2 bases at V and 2 bases at J, with 9 bases in the middle. The CDR3 DNA follows: TGTGCCAGCAGCTTATCACAGATAAACTATGGCTACACCTTC. It specifies CASSLSQINYGYTF. Full variable domain (outside the CDR3, taken from reference TRBV7-2 and TRBJ1-2): GAGVSQSPSNKVTEKGKDVELRCDPISGHTALYWYRQSLGQGLEFLIYFQGNSAPDKSGLPSDRFSAERTGGSVSTLTIQRTQQEDSAVYLCASSLSQINYGYTFGSGTRLTVV.

This clonotype was observed at least ten times. J is TRBJ2-1 and V is TRBV12-3 or TRBV12-4, with D unresolved. The CDR3 consists of 16 residues. With 5 bases removed from V and 10 bases from J, the gap between germline ends came to 24 bases. CDR3 sequence reads: CASSLGRDLAMKEQFF. The CDR3 DNA sequence: TGTGCCAGCAGTCTCGGCCGAGACTTGGCAATGAAGGAGCAGTTCTTC.

This clonotype was observed many times. The rearrangement uses TRBV28 and TRBJ1-5, with D possibly matching TRBD1 (5 bases). The CDR3 spans 17 residues. The V end was cut by 5 bases, the J end by 0 bases, with 17 bases between. Germline CDR1 reads MDHEN; CDR2 reads SYDVKM. The CDR3 loop is CASSTDMGRHSNQPQHF. Written as DNA, the CDR3 is TGTGCCAGCAGTACCGACATGGGACGCCATAGCAATCAGCCCCAGCATTTT.

This clonotype was seen repeatedly, ten times or more. V gene TRBV20-1 combines with J gene TRBJ2-7; D may be TRBD2 (6 bases). V gave up 6 bases and J gave up 4 bases, with 13 bases separating them. The germline V gene has CDR1 DFQATT and CDR2 SNEGSKA (reference sequence). The CDR3 has 12 amino acids. The CDR3 DNA is TGCAGTGCCCAGAGTGCGGGGTACGAGCAGTACTTC. Translating gives CSAQSAGYEQYF.

There are many counts of this clonotype. The V gene is TRBV20-1, the J gene TRBJ2-4; 7 bases are shared with TRBD2. J was trimmed by 3 bases and V by 3 bases; bases with no gene match: 11. The CDR3 runs to 16 residues. Germline-derived CDR1 and CDR2 are DFQATT and SNEGSKA (reference sequence). CDR3 bases: TGCAGTGCTAGTTCGGCCGGGGAGGGTTTCAAAAACATTCAGTACTTC. Its protein is CSASSAGEGFKNIQYF.

This clonotype was counted a few times. In DNA, the CDR3 is TGTGCCAGCAGCTTGGTGCCAGGGTCAGATGCAGATACGCAGTATTTT. Its protein product is CASSLVPGSDADTQYF. The chain has TRBV5-6 and TRBJ2-3, with D possibly being TRBD1 (5 bases). CDR3 length: 16 residues. The germline V gene has CDR1 SGHDT and CDR2 YYEEEE. V gave up 0 bases and J gave up 4 bases, with 15 bases separating them.

This clonotype was recorded many times. CDR3 DNA: TGTGCCAGCAGCTTCTCTGGGAGCGGGAGGGATGAGCAGTTCTTC. Its translation: CASSFSGSGRDEQFF. This rearrangement joins TRBV11-3 to TRBJ2-1, with 10 bases fitting TRBD2. J lost 8 bases, V lost 3 bases, and 7 bases had no gene match. The length of the CDR3 is 15 residues. Germline assignment: CDR1 SGHNT and CDR2 YENEEA.

This clonotype was seen ten or more times. The CDR3 is CSVGGHGNEQFF. The CDR3 region has the DNA TGCAGCGTGGGGGGACACGGGAATGAGCAGTTCTTC. This chain joins TRBV29-1 and TRBJ2-1, with D possibly called TRBD1 or TRBD2 (6 bases each). The CDR3 sequence is 12 residues long. Trimming pared 6 bases from V and 7 bases from J, leaving 13 bases between. CDR1 is SQVTM and CDR2 is ANQGSEA in the germline V gene.

This clonotype was seen more than once but under ten times. This chain connects TRBV29-1 to TRBJ2-7, with 11 bases lining up with TRBD2. CDR1 and CDR2 from the germline V gene are SQVTM and ANQGSEA. V was pared by 8 bases and J by 5 bases, with 11 bases of the junction left unmatched. There are 14 residues in the CDR3. CDR3: CSINSGRAGDEQYF. The CDR3 bases are TGCAGCATCAATAGCGGGAGGGCGGGGGACGAGCAGTACTTC.

This clonotype was recorded at least ten times. This chain joins TRBV5-1 and TRBJ2-1; tentatively, D is TRBD1 (5 bases). Germline V CDR1 and CDR2: SGHRS, YFSETQ. The CDR3 runs 15 residues. Trimming left V 0 bases short and J 3 bases short, with 10 bases between. CDR3 nucleotide sequence: TGCGCCAGCAGCTTGGAGCAGGGTAGCTACAATGAGCAGTTCTTC. This codes for CASSLEQGSYNEQFF.

This clonotype occurred a few times. CDR3 nucleotide sequence: TGTGCCAGCAGGGGGAACGCTGGGGTGGTAGCGGGAGGCACCGGGGAGCTGTTTTTT. This sequence encodes CASRGNAGVVAGGTGELFF. The chain has TRBV11-2 and TRBJ2-2; 10 bases are shared with TRBD2. The CDR3 is made up of 19 amino acids. Germline-derived CDR1 and CDR2 are SGHAT and FQNNGV. Trimming took 6 bases from V and 4 from J; bases not matched to a gene: 17.

This clonotype was detected ten times or more. Its ends do not fully match the called genes, so a read error is possible. The gene calls are TRBV27 and TRBJ2-3, with 8 bases fitting TRBD1. From germline, CDR1 is MNHEY and CDR2 SMNVEV (reference sequence). This CDR3 is 18 amino acids long. CDR3: CGSTSKPRTGRMADTQYF. The CDR3, as DNA: TGTGGCAGCACATCGAAACCACGGACAGGGAGGATGGCAGATACGCAGTATTTT.

This clonotype was seen at least ten times. This chain uses TRBV30 with TRBJ2-7; 10 bases match TRBD1. With V trimmed by 0 bases and J by 2 bases, 4 bases remained unmatched. This CDR3 region has 15 residues. CDR1 and CDR2 (germline): GTSNPN, SVGIG (reference sequence). The CDR3 DNA follows: TGTGCCTGGAGTGTAGGGACAGGGGTTCCCTACGAGCAGTACTTC. Amino acids: CAWSVGTGVPYEQYF.

This clonotype was observed many times. The V and J genes are TRBV15 and TRBJ2-7, with 9 bases fitting TRBD1. The J segment lost 4 bases and the V segment lost 0 bases, leaving 1 base of the junction unmatched. The CDR3 totals 14 residues. The germline V gene encodes CDR1 LNHNV and CDR2 YYDKDF (reference sequence). CDR3 sequence reads: CATSRDDRGYEQYF. Written as DNA, the CDR3 is TGTGCCACCAGCAGAGATGACAGGGGGTACGAGCAGTACTTC. Using reference TRBV15 and TRBJ2-7 for the parts outside the CDR3, the full variable domain is DAMVIQNPRYQVTQFGKPVTLSCSQTLNHNVMYWYQQKSSQAPKLLFHYYDKDFNNEADTPDNFQSRRPNTSFCFLDIRSPGLGDTAMYLCATSRDDRGYEQYFGPGTRLTVT.

This clonotype occurred many times. This chain joins TRBV28 and TRBJ1-5; 7 bases match TRBD1. The junction had 7 bases not matched to a gene; V was cut back by 7 bases and J by 7 bases. This CDR3 has 13 amino acids. In germline, CDR1 is MDHEN, CDR2 SYDVKM. CDR3 sequence: CASTDRVEQPQHF. The CDR3 nucleotides are TGTGCCAGCACCGACAGGGTAGAACAGCCCCAGCATTTT.

This clonotype was recorded at least ten times. V is TRBV28 and J is TRBJ1-2, with 10 positions matching TRBD1. Unmatched junction bases numbered 7, after V lost 3 bases and J lost 3 bases. Germline-derived CDR1 and CDR2 are MDHEN and SYDVKM. The CDR3 has 16 amino acids. The CDR3 DNA reads TGTGCCAGCAGTTTTAGGCCCGGACAGGGGGACTATGGCTACACCTTC. Translation gives CASSFRPGQGDYGYTF.

This clonotype was seen ten or more times. V gene TRBV19 combines with J gene TRBJ2-1; 8 nucleotides align to TRBD1. With V trimmed by 5 bases and J by 0 bases, 6 bases remained unmatched. This CDR3 has 16 amino acids. Germline CDR1 is LNHDA and CDR2 is SQIVND (reference sequence). The CDR3 is CASSYSTGGSYNEQFF. As DNA, the CDR3 is TGTGCCAGTAGTTACTCTACAGGGGGCTCCTACAATGAGCAGTTCTTC.

The rearrangement uses TRBV18 and TRBJ2-1; D might be TRBD1 (5 bases). Germline V gene lookup returns CDR1 KGHSH and CDR2 LQKENI. The CDR3 runs 13 residues. V was shortened by 3 bases and J by 7 bases, with 10 bases between the two germline ends. The CDR3 DNA is TGTGCCAGCTCACCGGCACAGGAGAATGAGCAGTTCTTC. The encoded protein is CASSPAQENEQFF.

This clonotype was detected many times. This sequence joins TRBV6-6 and TRBJ2-7; 8 positions match TRBD1. The junction had 7 bases not matched to a gene; V was cut back by 0 bases and J by 6 bases. The CDR3 loop spans 15 amino acids. In germline, CDR1 is MNHNY, CDR2 SVGAGI (reference sequence). CDR3 protein: CASSYSTWTGPEQYF. The CDR3 coding sequence is TGTGCCAGCAGTTACTCAACCTGGACAGGGCCCGAGCAGTACTTC.

This clonotype has a count of ten or more. V gene TRBV27 combines with J gene TRBJ1-2; D is ambiguous. CDR3 length: 13 amino acids. The ends were cut back, 6 bases at V and 0 bases at J, with 8 bases in the middle. CDR1 and CDR2 (germline): MNHEY, SMNVEV (reference sequence). CDR3 DNA: TGTGCCAGCAGGGGCGGAACTAACTATGGCTACACCTTC. Residues: CASRGGTNYGYTF.

This clonotype was seen only a few times. The chain employs TRBV3-1 and TRBJ2-7; 8 bases line up with TRBD1. The germline CDR1 and CDR2 sequences are LGHDT and YNNKEL (reference sequence). The CDR3 length is 19 residues. After removal of 3 bases from V and 3 bases from J, the junction contained 19 bases not matched to a gene. CDR3 in amino acids: CASSQKIIPGQGGLYEQYF. The CDR3 nucleotides are TGTGCCAGCAGCCAGAAGATAATACCTGGACAGGGTGGCCTCTACGAGCAGTACTTC.